The clone carrying this TCR beta chain was recorded only once. Its antigen is still unknown. Normal lung was sampled as far from the tumour as possible, at least 3 cm. The sample belongs to a study of immune cell composition in non-small cell lung cancer. Study outcomes and limitations: Squamous carcinomas (roughly 80%) more often had tumour-associated clones >0.5% than adenocarcinomas (roughly 35%).

Clones were read by immunoSEQ multiplex PCR, and TCRdb kept only the in-frame ones, dropping some. The sample holds about 5,900 clones, 87% seen once. CDR3 length equals 15 residues. The germline gives CDR1 SGHTA, CDR2 FQGNSA. Germline trimming cut 5 bases from V and 5 bases from J; bases unmatched to any gene: 9. The clonotype was recovered from a human donor with non-small cell lung cancer. Sample: non-adjacent lung tissue. This chain uses TRBV7-2 with TRBJ2-1, with 7 bases that match TRBD2. Here the CDR3 DNA reads TGTGCCAGCAGCCGGAGTATCCGGGGGGACAATGAGCAGTTCTTC. Translated, it gives CASSRSIRGDNEQFF.